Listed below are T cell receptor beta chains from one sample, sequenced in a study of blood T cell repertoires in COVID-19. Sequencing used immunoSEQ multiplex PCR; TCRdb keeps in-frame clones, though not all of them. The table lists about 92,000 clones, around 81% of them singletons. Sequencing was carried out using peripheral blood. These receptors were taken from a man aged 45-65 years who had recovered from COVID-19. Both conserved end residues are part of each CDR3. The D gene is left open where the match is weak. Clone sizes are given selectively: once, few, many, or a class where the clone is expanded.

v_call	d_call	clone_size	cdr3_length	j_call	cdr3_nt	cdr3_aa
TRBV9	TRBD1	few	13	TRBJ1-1	TGTGCCAGCAGCGACCCACGGACAGGGTTAGCTTTCTTT	CASSDPRTGLAFF
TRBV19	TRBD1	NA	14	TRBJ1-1	TGTGCCAGTAGCCGGACAGGTTCGAACACTGAAGCTTTCTTT	CASSRTGSNTEAFF
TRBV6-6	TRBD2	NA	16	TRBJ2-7	TGTGCCAGCAGTCCGAACCTAGCGGGAGGACTCTACGAGCAGTACTTC	CASSPNLAGGLYEQYF
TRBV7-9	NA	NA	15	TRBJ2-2	TGTGCCAGCAGCTTTTGGGGAGTTACCACCGGGGAGCTGTTTTTT	CASSFWGVTTGELFF
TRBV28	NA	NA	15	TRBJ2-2	TGTGCCAGCAGTTATTATAGCAGGGTAGCCGGGGAGCTGTTTTTT	CASSYYSRVAGELFF
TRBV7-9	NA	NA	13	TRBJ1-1	TGTGCCAGCAGCTTCGAGCCACTGGCTGAAGCTTTCTTT	CASSFEPLAEAFF
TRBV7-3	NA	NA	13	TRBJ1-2	TGTGCCAGCAGCTTAACAGGGGACTATGGCTACACCTTC	CASSLTGDYGYTF
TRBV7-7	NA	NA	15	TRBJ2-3	TGTGCCAGCAGTTCGTCCCCGAGAAGCACAGATACGCAGTATTTT	CASSSSPRSTDTQYF
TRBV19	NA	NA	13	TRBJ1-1	TGTGCCAGTAGTGTCACAATGAACACTGAAGCTTTCTTT	CASSVTMNTEAFF
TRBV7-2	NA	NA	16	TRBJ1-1	TGTGCCAGCAGCCGCATAGGAATCAGGGGGAACACTGAAGCTTTCTTT	CASSRIGIRGNTEAFF
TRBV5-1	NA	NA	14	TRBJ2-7	TGCGCCAGCAGCGGTGAGACTCCTACCTACGAGCAGTACTTC	CASSGETPTYEQYF
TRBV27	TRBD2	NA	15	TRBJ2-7	TGTGCCAGCAGTTTAGGCGGTAGCGGGAGCTACGAGCAGTACTTC	CASSLGGSGSYEQYF
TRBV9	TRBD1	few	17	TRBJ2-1	TGTGCCAGCAGCGTAGGAACGGGACAGGGCTCCTACAATGAGCAGTTCTTC	CASSVGTGQGSYNEQFF
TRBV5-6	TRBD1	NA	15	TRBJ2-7	TGTGCCAGCAGGCACGGCGGGACAGGGGTCTACGAGCAGTACTTC	CASRHGGTGVYEQYF
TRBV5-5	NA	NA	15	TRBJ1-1	TGTGCCAGCAGCTTCCTAACAGGGCCGAACACTGAAGCTTTCTTT	CASSFLTGPNTEAFF
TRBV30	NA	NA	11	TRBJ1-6	TGTGCCTGGAGTGTTAGGGAGACCCTCCACTTT	CAWSVRETLHF
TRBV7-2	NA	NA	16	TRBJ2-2	TGTGCCAGCAGCTTATCTTCCGGGTTGCTTGTCGGGGAGCTGTTTTTT	CASSLSSGLLVGELFF
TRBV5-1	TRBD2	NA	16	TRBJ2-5	TGCGCCAGCAGCACTGGACTAGCGGGACCTGGGGAGACCCAGTACTTC	CASSTGLAGPGETQYF
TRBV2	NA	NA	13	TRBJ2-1	TGTGCCAGCAGTCCGGACTATATGAATGAGCAGTTCTTC	CASSPDYMNEQFF
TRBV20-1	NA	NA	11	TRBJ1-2	TGCAGTGTTAAAGGTCAGGGTGGCTACACCTTC	CSVKGQGGYTF
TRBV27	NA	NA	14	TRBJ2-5	TGTGCCAGCAGGGGGTCTGGCGGGGGCATACCAGCGTACTTC	CASRGSGGGIPAYF
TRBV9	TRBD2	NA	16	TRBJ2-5	TGTGCCAGCAGCATCGGGACTAGCGGGGTCGGGGAGACCCAGTACTTC	CASSIGTSGVGETQYF
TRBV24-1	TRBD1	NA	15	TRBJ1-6	TGTGCCACCACAAGACTGGGACAGCCGATTTGCGACCTCCACTTT	CATTRLGQPICDLHF
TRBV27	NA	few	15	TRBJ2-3	TGTGCCAGCAGTTTTTTACTGGGGCTCACAGATACGCAGTATTTT	CASSFLLGLTDTQYF
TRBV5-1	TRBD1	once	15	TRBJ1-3	TGCGCCAGCAGCCCCCAGGGGGCGAAAGGAAACACCATATATTTT	CASSPQGAKGNTIYF
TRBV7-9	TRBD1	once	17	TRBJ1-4	TGTGCCAGCAGCTTAGGGTACAGGGGTGTGATAAATGAAAAACTGTTTTTT	CASSLGYRGVINEKLFF
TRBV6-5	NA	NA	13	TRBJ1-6	TGTGCCAGCAGTTACGCCAGGGGTTCACCCCTCCACTTT	CASSYARGSPLHF
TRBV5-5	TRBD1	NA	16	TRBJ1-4	TGTGCCAGCAGCTCCCGGACAGGGGATCCTAATGAAAAACTGTTTTTT	CASSSRTGDPNEKLFF
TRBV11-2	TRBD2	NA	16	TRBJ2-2	TGTGCCAGCAGCTTAGTACGGACTAGAGGACAACCGGAGCTGTTTTTT	CASSLVRTRGQPELFF
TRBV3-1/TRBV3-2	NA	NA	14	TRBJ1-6	TGTGCCAGTCAGGACAGATCCTATAATTCACCCCTCCACTTT	CASQDRSYNSPLHF
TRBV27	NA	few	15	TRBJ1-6	TGTGCCAGCAGTGCGCTCCCGGGGGGTAATTCACCCCTCCACTTT	CASSALPGGNSPLHF
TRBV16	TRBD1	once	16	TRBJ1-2	TGTGCCAGCAGCCAATCTGTGGGTCAGGGGGCATCTGGCTACACCTTC	CASSQSVGQGASGYTF
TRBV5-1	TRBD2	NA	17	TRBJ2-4	TGCGCCAGCAGCTTGGGTACTAGCGGGAGTGCCAAAAACATTCAGTACTTC	CASSLGTSGSAKNIQYF
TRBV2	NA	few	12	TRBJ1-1	TGTGCCAGCATTACAGGGAGTCTTGGGGCTTTCTTT	CASITGSLGAFF
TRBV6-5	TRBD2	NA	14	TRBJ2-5	TGTGCCAGCAGGGGACTAGCGGTCAGGGAGGACCAGTACTTC	CASRGLAVREDQYF
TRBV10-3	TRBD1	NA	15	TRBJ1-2	TGTGCCATCAGTGATCGGACAGGGTTAGTAGGTGGCTACACCTTC	CAISDRTGLVGGYTF
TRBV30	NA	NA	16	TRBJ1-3	TGTGCCTGGAACCCAGACACTGTCTCTTCTGGAAACACCATATATTTT	CAWNPDTVSSGNTIYF
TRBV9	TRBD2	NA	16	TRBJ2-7	TGTGCCAGCAGCGCCCATTGGGCGGGAGGGCCCCGGGAGCAGTACTTC	CASSAHWAGGPREQYF
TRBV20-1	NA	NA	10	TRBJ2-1	TGCAGTGCCGTCCCGAATGAGCAGTTCTTC	CSAVPNEQFF
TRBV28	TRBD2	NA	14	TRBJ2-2	TGTGCCAGCAGTTTCCCTAGCGGGACCGGGGAGCTGTTTTTT	CASSFPSGTGELFF
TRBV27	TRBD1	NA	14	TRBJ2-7	TGTGCCAGCAGCCGGGACAGCTATAATAGGGAGCAGTACTTC	CASSRDSYNREQYF
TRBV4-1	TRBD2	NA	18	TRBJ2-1	TGCGCCAGCAGCCCCTCCCTTAGTGGTAGCGGGAGATACAATGAGCAGTTCTTC	CASSPSLSGSGRYNEQFF
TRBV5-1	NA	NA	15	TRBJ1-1	TGCGCCAGCAGCCCCGGGGTTTATATGAACACTGAAGCTTTCTTT	CASSPGVYMNTEAFF
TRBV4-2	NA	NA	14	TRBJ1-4	TGTGCCAGCAGCCCCCCCGGGGGGGGAAGAAAACTGTTTTTT	CASSPPGGGRKLFF
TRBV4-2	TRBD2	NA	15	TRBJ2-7	TGTGCCAGCAGCCAAGATCCGGGGGGACTGTACGAGCAGTACTTC	CASSQDPGGLYEQYF
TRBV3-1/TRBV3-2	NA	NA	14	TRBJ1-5	TGTGCCAGCAGCCAAGATTATGGCAATCAGCCCCAGCATTTT	CASSQDYGNQPQHF
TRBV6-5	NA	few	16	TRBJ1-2	TGTGCCAGCAGTTGGGGGGGGAGAATCCCTAACTATGGCTACACCTTC	CASSWGGRIPNYGYTF
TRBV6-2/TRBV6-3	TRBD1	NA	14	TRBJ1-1	TGTGCCAGCAGTTCAGGACAGGTGAACACTGAAGCTTTCTTT	CASSSGQVNTEAFF